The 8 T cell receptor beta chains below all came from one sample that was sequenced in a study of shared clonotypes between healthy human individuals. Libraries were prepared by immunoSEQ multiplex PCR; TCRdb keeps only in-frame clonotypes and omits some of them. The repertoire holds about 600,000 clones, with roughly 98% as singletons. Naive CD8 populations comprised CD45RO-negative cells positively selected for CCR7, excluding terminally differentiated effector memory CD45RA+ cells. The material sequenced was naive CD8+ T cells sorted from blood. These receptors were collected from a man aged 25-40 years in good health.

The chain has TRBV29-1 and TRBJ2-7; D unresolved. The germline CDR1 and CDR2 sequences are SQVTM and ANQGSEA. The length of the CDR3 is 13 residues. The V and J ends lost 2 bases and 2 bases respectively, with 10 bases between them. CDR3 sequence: CSVEQELTYEQYF. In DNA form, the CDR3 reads TGCAGCGTTGAACAAGAACTCACCTACGAGCAGTACTTC.

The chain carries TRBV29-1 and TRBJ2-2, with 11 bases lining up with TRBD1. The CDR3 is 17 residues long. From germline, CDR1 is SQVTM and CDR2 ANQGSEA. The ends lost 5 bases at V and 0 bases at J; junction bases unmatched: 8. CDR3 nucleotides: TGCAGCGTTACCGGGACAGGGGGTTACGCGAACACCGGGGAGCTGTTTTTT. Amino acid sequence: CSVTGTGGYANTGELFF.

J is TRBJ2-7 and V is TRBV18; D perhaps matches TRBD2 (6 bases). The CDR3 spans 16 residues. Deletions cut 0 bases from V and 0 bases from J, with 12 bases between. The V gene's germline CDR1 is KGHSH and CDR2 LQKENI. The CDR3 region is CASSPPTGGVSYEQYF. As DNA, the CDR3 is TGTGCCAGCTCACCACCGACCGGGGGAGTCTCCTACGAGCAGTACTTC.

CDR3 region: CASSSSGVADTEAFF. CDR3 in DNA: TGTGCCAGCAGCTCCTCGGGGGTGGCGGACACTGAAGCTTTCTTT. The chain employs TRBV7-9 and TRBJ1-1, with D perhaps matching TRBD1 (5 bases). This CDR3 spans 15 amino acids. V lost 4 bases, J lost 3 bases, and 15 bases lay in between. Germline V lookup: CDR1 SEHNR, CDR2 FQNEAQ (reference sequence).

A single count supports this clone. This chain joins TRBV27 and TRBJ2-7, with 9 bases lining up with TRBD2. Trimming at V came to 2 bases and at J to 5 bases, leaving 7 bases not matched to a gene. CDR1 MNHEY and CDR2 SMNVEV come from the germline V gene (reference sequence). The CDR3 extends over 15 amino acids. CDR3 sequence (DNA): TGTGCCAGCAGTTTAGGCGGGAGGGCCTCGGACGAGCAGTACTTC. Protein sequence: CASSLGGRASDEQYF.

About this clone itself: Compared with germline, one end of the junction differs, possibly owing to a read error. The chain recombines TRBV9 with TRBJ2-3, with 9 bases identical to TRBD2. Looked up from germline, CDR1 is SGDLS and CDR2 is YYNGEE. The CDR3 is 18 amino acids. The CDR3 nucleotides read TGTGCCAGCAGCCCCCCTTGGAGCGGGAGGCCGGGCACGGATACGCAGTATTTT. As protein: CASSPPWSGRPGTDTQYF.

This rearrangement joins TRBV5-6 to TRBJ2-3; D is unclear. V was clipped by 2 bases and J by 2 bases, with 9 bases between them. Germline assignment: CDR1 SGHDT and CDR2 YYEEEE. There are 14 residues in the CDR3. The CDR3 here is CASSFGTATDTQYF. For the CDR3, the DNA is TGTGCCAGCAGCTTTGGTACGGCCACAGATACGCAGTATTTT.

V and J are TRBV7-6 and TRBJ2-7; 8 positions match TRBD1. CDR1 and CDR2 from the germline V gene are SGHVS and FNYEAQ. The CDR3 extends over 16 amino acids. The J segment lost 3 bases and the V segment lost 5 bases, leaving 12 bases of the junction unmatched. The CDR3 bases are TGTGCCAGCAGCGAGACCCCCGGGACAGGAGACTACGAGCAGTACTTC. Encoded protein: CASSETPGTGDYEQYF.